The 24 T cell receptor beta chains given below trace back to one sample, sequenced in a study of naive and memory T cell subsets (dated by TCRdb to the late 2010s). Library prep was done by UMI-ligation and nested PCR. The data were produced on an Illumina MiSeq. To cover both TRBC1 and TRBC2, the beta constant-region primer consisted of an equimolar mix of two oligonucleotides. In-frame beta chains were kept once TCRdb had trimmed the public reads at Q25 with fastp and called clones with MiXCR. Each CDR3 protein gets just one entry, which takes the most common genes and DNA from the rows behind it. In this sample the table shows about 85,000 distinct CDR3 sequences, 13% of which occur a single time. The leading ten clones occupy about 0.93% of the sample. The specimen sequenced was central memory CD4+ T cells from blood. The cell subset or site label, read with the paper, signifies: central memory, CD45RA- CD27+. The receptor set was obtained from a human donor in good health.

The table lists this clonotype with a few counts. The CDR3, as DNA: TGCGCCAGCAGTCAATCTGGGCCCCATCCGGACAGTTCCGCAGATACGCAGTATTTT. It is translated as CASSQSGPHPDSSADTQYF. The chain joins TRBV23-1 to TRBJ2-3; weak D call: TRBD1 (6 bases). Being an ORF, TRBV23-1 has a function that is uncertain. The germline V and J ends were trimmed by 0 bases and 4 bases, with 23 bases remaining between them. The CDR3 runs to 19 residues.

This clonotype has a count of ten or more. The rearrangement uses TRBV2 and TRBJ2-1; the D gene is possibly TRBD1 (6 bases). Between the trimmed V and J ends, which lost 11 bases and 7 bases, there was a span of 21 bases. The CDR3 has 14 residues. From germline, CDR1 is SNHLY and CDR2 FYNNEI. The CDR3 nucleotides read TGTGCCGCCAGCAGGCCACAGGGTAGTAATGAGCAGTTCTTC. Translation gives CAASRPQGSNEQFF.

The chain is built from TRBV7-2 and TRBJ2-3, with 7 bases identical to TRBD1. Trimming took 5 bases from V and 1 from J; bases not matched to a gene: 6. In germline, CDR1 is SGHTA, CDR2 FQGNSA. The CDR3 is made up of 15 amino acids. CDR3 in DNA: TGTGCCAGCAGCCTCCGGGACAGACGCACAGATACGCAGTATTTT. Its protein is CASSLRDRRTDTQYF. Variable domain in full (rest from reference TRBV7-2 and TRBJ2-3): GAGVSQSPSNKVTEKGKDVELRCDPISGHTALYWYRQSLGQGLEFLIYFQGNSAPDKSGLPSDRFSAERTGGSVSTLTIQRTQQEDSAVYLCASSLRDRRTDTQYFGPGTRLTVL.

This clonotype was seen ten or more times. V and J are TRBV12-3 or TRBV12-4 and TRBJ2-6, with a weak D call TRBD1 (5 bases). Trimming took off 2 bases at V and 1 base at J, with 9 bases between the two ends. CDR3 length: 16 amino acids. CDR3 sequence reads: CASSLRYRSGANVLTF. The CDR3 bases are TGTGCCAGCAGTTTAAGGTACAGGTCTGGGGCCAACGTCCTGACTTTC.

This clonotype was found a few times. The rearrangement links TRBV4-1 to TRBJ2-7; weak D call: TRBD2 (6 bases). V lost 2 bases to trimming and J lost 4 bases, with 15 bases between them. The CDR3 extends over 15 amino acids. Germline V gene data show CDR1 as MGHRA and CDR2 as YSYEKL. CDR3 residues: CASSQPHRGIYEQYF. CDR3 DNA: TGCGCCAGCAGCCAACCACACCGGGGGATATACGAGCAGTACTTC.

The table lists this clonotype with a few counts. CDR3 sequence (DNA): TGCGCCAGCAGCACCGGGACTAGCGGGAGGGCCGCGACAGATACGCAGTATTTT. It translates to CASSTGTSGRAATDTQYF. The chain carries TRBV5-1 and TRBJ2-3; 16 positions agree with TRBD2. V lost 4 bases and J lost 3; bases outside the gene matches: 8. This CDR3 comprises 18 residues. Germline CDR1 is SGHRS and CDR2 is YFSETQ.

For this clonotype: Being one base from a much bigger clone, this may be a read error. V and J are TRBV20-1 and TRBJ2-1; D possibly corresponds to TRBD2 (5 bases). Looked up from germline, CDR1 is DFQATT and CDR2 is SNEGSKA (reference sequence). Trimming stripped 0 bases from V and 8 bases from J, with 14 bases between. This CDR3 spans 14 amino acids. The CDR3 loop reads CSARDLLAWDEQFF. The DNA of the CDR3 is TGCAGTGCTAGAGATCTGCTAGCATGGGATGAGCAGTTCTTC.

This clonotype showed up many times. The rearrangement joins TRBV5-1 to TRBJ2-5; D is perhaps TRBD2 (5 bases). Germline CDR1 reads SGHRS; CDR2 reads YFSETQ. CDR3 length: 14 residues. The V gene lost 1 base and the J gene lost 1 base, with 8 bases spanning the gap. The CDR3 DNA reads TGCGCCAGCAGCTTGTCGGGGAGCCAAGAGACCCAGTACTTC. Protein product: CASSLSGSQETQYF. Full variable domain (outside the CDR3, taken from reference TRBV5-1 and TRBJ2-5): KAGVTQTPRYLIKTRGQQVTLSCSPISGHRSVSWYQQTPGQGLQFLFEYFSETQRNKGNFPGRFSGRQFSNSRSEMNVSTLELGDSALYLCASSLSGSQETQYFGPGTRLLVL.

As for this clonotype: The junction departs from the called germline gene at one end, perhaps through a read error. The chain links TRBV3-1 to TRBJ1-1; no clear D gene. The CDR3 is 13 residues long. Per the germline V gene, CDR1 is LGHDT and CDR2 is YNNKEL (reference sequence). CDR3 in DNA: TGTGCCAGCAGCCCGGGAGTGGCCGCTGACGCTTTCTTT. Translated, it gives CASSPGVAADAFF.

This clonotype came up a few times. The chain has TRBV6-5 and TRBJ2-7; 7 bases match TRBD1. Trimming took 6 bases from V and 8 from J; bases not matched to a gene: 10. Germline CDR1 is MNHEY and CDR2 is SVGAGI. This CDR3 is built from 13 residues. CDR3 amino acids: CASRKSQGVKQYF. The CDR3 DNA follows: TGTGCCAGCAGAAAGTCCCAGGGGGTGAAGCAGTACTTC.

The rearrangement links TRBV7-9 to TRBJ2-7; 8 positions agree with TRBD2. Trimming took 4 bases from V and 3 from J; bases not matched to a gene: 2. The germline V gene has CDR1 SEHNR and CDR2 FQNEAQ (reference sequence). The CDR3 has 13 residues. CDR3 bases: TGTGCCAGCAGCTCTAGCGGGCGCTACGAGCAGTACTTC. Amino acid sequence: CASSSSGRYEQYF.

This clonotype was seen more than once but under ten times. This chain uses TRBV27 with TRBJ1-5; 7 bases agree with TRBD1. The CDR3 runs to 18 residues. CDR1 is MNHEY and CDR2 is SMNVEV in the germline V gene (reference sequence). Trimming took 7 bases from V and 3 from J; bases not matched to a gene: 18. The CDR3: CASTLRPSRTGVNQPQHF. The CDR3 nucleotides read TGTGCCAGCACCCTTAGGCCGTCCAGGACAGGTGTCAATCAGCCCCAGCATTTT.

This clonotype was detected many times. The rearrangement uses TRBV4-1 and TRBJ2-2; 11 bases line up with TRBD2. The trim removed 9 bases at V and 5 bases at J, leaving 5 bases unmatched. Germline V gene lookup returns CDR1 MGHRA and CDR2 YSYEKL. CDR3 length: 14 amino acids. The CDR3 protein is CARLLAGDTGELFF. The CDR3 DNA follows: TGCGCCAGGCTACTAGCGGGAGATACCGGGGAGCTGTTTTTT.

A few counts support this clonotype. The chain carries TRBV4-3 and TRBJ1-4, with no clear D. The CDR3 contains 14 residues. The germline V gene has CDR1 LGHNA and CDR2 YSLEER. V lost 1 base and J 3 bases, leaving 6 bases between the germline ends. The CDR3 spells CASSQVGSNEKLFF. CDR3 DNA sequence: TGCGCCAGCAGCCAAGTGGGGTCTAATGAAAAACTGTTTTTT.

The V call is TRBV7-7, the J call TRBJ1-3, with D possibly TRBD1 on 6 matching bases. CDR1 is SSHAT and CDR2 is FNYEAQ in the germline V gene (reference sequence). Trimming took off 5 bases at V and 4 bases at J, with 15 bases between the two ends. The CDR3 is 15 amino acids. The CDR3 loop reads CASSPGQSAGNTIYF. CDR3 DNA: TGTGCCAGCAGCCCCGGACAGTCCGCAGGAAACACCATATATTTT.

The chain uses TRBV24-1 and TRBJ1-5, with TRBD1 matching over 7 bases. Per germline, CDR1 KGHDR and CDR2 SFDVKD. The CDR3 extends over 16 amino acids. V shed 4 bases and J 9 bases; nucleotides not matched to a gene: 14. Here the CDR3 DNA reads TGTGCCACCAGTGACCCCCACGGACAGGTAGCCGGGCCCCAGCATTTT. Translated: CATSDPHGQVAGPQHF.

This clonotype occurred a few times. The CDR3 loop is CASSYSPDRGRTQPQHF. CDR3 sequence (DNA): TGTGCCAGCAGTTACTCTCCAGACAGGGGGCGGACTCAGCCCCAGCATTTT. J is TRBJ1-5 and V is TRBV6-2 or TRBV6-3; 10 nucleotides match TRBD1. Losses at the gene ends were 0 bases for V and 6 bases for J; bases not matched to a gene: 8. The CDR3 totals 17 residues. Germline CDR1 MNHEY, CDR2 SVGEGT.

At least ten counts were recorded for this clonotype. This sequence joins TRBV19 and TRBJ1-1; D not resolved. Trimming removed 5 bases at V and 5 bases at J, with 15 bases between. This CDR3 comprises 14 residues. In germline, CDR1 is LNHDA, CDR2 SQIVND (reference sequence). The CDR3 sequence is CASSVLDSRTEAFF. In DNA form, the CDR3 reads TGTGCCAGTAGTGTCCTGGACTCTAGGACTGAAGCTTTCTTT. The whole variable domain, remainder taken from reference TRBV19 and TRBJ1-1, is DGGITQSPKYLFRKEGQNVTLSCEQNLNHDAMYWYRQDPGQGLRLIYYSQIVNDFQKGDIAEGYSVSREKKESFPLTVTSAQKNPTAFYLCASSVLDSRTEAFFGQGTRLTVV.

This clonotype has ten or more counts. The CDR3 loop is CSARNRGLAGPEQYF. The CDR3 DNA reads TGCAGTGCTAGAAATAGGGGACTAGCGGGTCCCGAGCAGTACTTC. The chain joins TRBV20-1 to TRBJ2-7, with 12 bases that match TRBD2. The germline gives CDR1 DFQATT, CDR2 SNEGSKA (reference sequence). Losses at the gene ends were 2 bases for V and 6 bases for J; bases not matched to a gene: 8. The CDR3 covers 15 residues.

There are a few counts of this clonotype. The chain carries TRBV7-9 and TRBJ2-3; TRBD2 matches 11 bases. The V gene's germline CDR1 is SEHNR and CDR2 FQNEAQ (reference sequence). J was trimmed by 5 bases and V by 2 bases; bases with no gene match: 3. This CDR3 is built from 15 residues. The CDR3 sequence: CASSLSLAGGDTQYF. Written as DNA, the CDR3 is TGTGCCAGCAGCTTATCCCTAGCGGGAGGAGATACGCAGTATTTT.

This clonotype has a count of ten or more. The genes are TRBV10-3 and TRBJ2-1; 9 bases match TRBD2. Trimming took 4 bases from V and 10 from J; bases not matched to a gene: 14. The germline gives CDR1 ENHRY, CDR2 SYGVKD. CDR3 length: 16 residues. Written as DNA, the CDR3 is TGTGCCATCAGTGCCACAGAGATAGCGGGAGCGGGGGAGCAGTTCTTC. This translates into CAISATEIAGAGEQFF.

In this sample, this clonotype turned up a few times. This chain joins TRBV20-1 and TRBJ2-7, with TRBD2 matching over 7 bases. The V gene's germline CDR1 is DFQATT and CDR2 SNEGSKA (reference sequence). The CDR3 runs 16 residues. The V and J ends lost 0 bases and 8 bases, in that order; junction bases with no gene match: 16. CDR3 region: CSARDSFGLGSTKQYF. The CDR3, as DNA: TGCAGTGCTAGAGATTCTTTCGGACTAGGATCTACGAAGCAGTACTTC.

This clonotype has ten or more counts. This chain uses TRBV20-1 with TRBJ1-1; 9 nucleotides match TRBD1. The CDR3 runs 14 residues. Losses at the gene ends were 4 bases for V and 1 base for J; bases not matched to a gene: 4. Germline CDR1 DFQATT, CDR2 SNEGSKA (reference sequence). CDR3: CSANEDRGNTEAFF. The CDR3 DNA reads as TGCAGTGCTAATGAGGACAGGGGGAACACTGAAGCTTTCTTT.

This clonotype was picked up many times. The chain uses TRBV27 and TRBJ2-7; possible D gene TRBD1, 7 bases. Per the germline V gene, CDR1 is MNHEY and CDR2 is SMNVEV (reference sequence). The CDR3 has 13 amino acids. Deletions cut 3 bases from V and 6 bases from J, with 12 bases between. DNA for the CDR3: TGTGCCAGCAGTTTCAGGGGGGCCCTCGAGCAGTACTTC. The encoded protein is CASSFRGALEQYF.